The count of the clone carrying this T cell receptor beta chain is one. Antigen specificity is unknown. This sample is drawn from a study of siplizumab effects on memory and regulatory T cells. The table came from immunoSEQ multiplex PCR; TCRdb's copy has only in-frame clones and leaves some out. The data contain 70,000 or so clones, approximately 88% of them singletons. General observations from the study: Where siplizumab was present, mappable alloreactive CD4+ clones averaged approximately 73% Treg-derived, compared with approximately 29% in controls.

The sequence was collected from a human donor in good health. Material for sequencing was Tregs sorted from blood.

The CDR3 is CSGPGADTQYF. The CDR3 DNA reads TGCAGTGGCCCGGGAGCAGATACGCAGTATTTT. This chain uses TRBV20-1 with TRBJ2-3, with D tentatively TRBD2 (6 bases). CDR1 DFQATT and CDR2 SNEGSKA come from the germline V gene (reference sequence). V was pared by 7 bases and J by 4 bases, with 9 bases between. CDR3 length: 11 residues.